The 28 T cell receptor beta chains below all came from one sample that was sequenced in a study of blood T cell repertoires in COVID-19 (dated by TCRdb to between 2020 and 2021). Library generation was performed with the immunoSEQ multiplex PCR assay. Here the immuneACCESS table is served through TCRdb, limited to in-frame sequences with V and J called. Missing clones are a known gap in these copies; in checked studies unresolved V genes cover under half, and the rest lacks a known reason. The sample includes tens of thousands of clones, with approximately 80% observed a single time. The top ten hold roughly 10% of the sample. The sample was peripheral blood. The source is a man between 60 and 70 years old with acute or convalescent COVID-19.

The chain joins TRBV27 to TRBJ1-4, with D unresolved. The CDR3 consists of 17 residues. The germline V and J ends were trimmed by 2 bases and 6 bases, with 19 bases remaining between them. Germline CDR1 MNHEY, CDR2 SMNVEV (reference sequence). CDR3 coding DNA: TGTGCCAGCAGTTTAAGTCTCCGGACTCCCGGGGATGAAAAACTGTTTTTT. Amino acid sequence: CASSLSLRTPGDEKLFF.

The rearrangement links TRBV9 to TRBJ2-7; TRBD1 agrees at 8 bases. This CDR3 region has 14 residues. Looked up from germline, CDR1 is SGDLS and CDR2 is YYNGEE. The V segment lost 0 bases and the J segment 6 bases; nucleotides outside the gene matches: 5. CDR3: CASSVAGQAFEQYF. In nucleotides, the CDR3 is TGTGCCAGCAGCGTAGCGGGACAGGCCTTCGAGCAGTACTTC.

The chain employs TRBV19 and TRBJ1-5; no reliable D call. The CDR3 spans 13 residues. Germline V gene data show CDR1 as LNHDA and CDR2 as SQIVND (reference sequence). V gave up 3 bases and J gave up 8 bases, with 11 bases separating them. CDR3 in DNA: TGTGCCAGTAGTATCAGGTCGGGAGAGCCCCAGCATTTT. This gives the protein CASSIRSGEPQHF.

A few counts support this clone. This chain joins TRBV5-1 and TRBJ1-2, with TRBD1 matching over 7 bases. CDR3 length: 14 amino acids. Germline assignment: CDR1 SGHRS and CDR2 YFSETQ. J gave up 6 bases and V 0 bases, and 5 bases lay outside the gene matches. The CDR3 DNA is TGCGCCAGCAGCTTGGGAGACAGGGCCCATGGCTACACCTTC. Amino acid sequence: CASSLGDRAHGYTF.

This clone appeared a few times. V gene TRBV6-5 combines with J gene TRBJ2-3; possibly TRBD2 for D (6 bases). The CDR3 runs 13 residues. Germline V gives CDR1 MNHEY, CDR2 SVGAGI. Trimming removed 0 bases from V and 6 bases from J, with 7 bases in between. Here the CDR3 DNA reads TGTGCCAGCAGTTACTCGGGGAGGGATACGCAGTATTTT. Encoded protein: CASSYSGRDTQYF.

This chain uses TRBV28 with TRBJ2-7; 7 positions match TRBD1. Germline CDR1 MDHEN, CDR2 SYDVKM. The CDR3 spans 15 residues. Trimming removed 6 bases from V and 6 bases from J; junction bases left unmatched: 14. This chain's CDR3 is CASSVLGGDPGEQYF. As DNA, the CDR3 is TGTGCCAGCAGCGTACTAGGGGGCGACCCCGGCGAGCAGTACTTC.

The CDR3 DNA is TGTGCCAGCAGCGAGGGGACAGGTTCTCTCGGGTATAATTCACCCCTCCACTTT. Translated, it gives CASSEGTGSLGYNSPLHF. The chain recombines TRBV9 with TRBJ1-6, with 8 bases matching TRBD1. The CDR3 loop spans 18 amino acids. Germline trimming cut 3 bases from V and 4 bases from J; bases unmatched to any gene: 12. Germline V gene lookup returns CDR1 SGDLS and CDR2 YYNGEE.

The chain recombines TRBV9 with TRBJ1-1; 8 bases are shared with TRBD1. The CDR3 sequence is 15 residues long. Germline V gives CDR1 SGDLS, CDR2 YYNGEE. V trimming: 0 bases; J trimming: 2 bases; junction bases outside the gene matches: 3. DNA for the CDR3: TGTGCCAGCAGCGTAGGGACAGGGTCTAACACTGAAGCTTTCTTT. Translation gives CASSVGTGSNTEAFF.

Concerning this clone itself: A much larger clone differs by one base, so this may be a read error. The V call is TRBV12-3 or TRBV12-4, the J call TRBJ1-1; D remains unclear. Trimming pared 2 bases from V and 6 bases from J, leaving 7 bases between. The CDR3 totals 12 residues. CDR3 sequence (DNA): TGTGCCAGCAGTTTATCGGTATCTGAAGCTTTCTTT. This encodes CASSLSVSEAFF.

The CDR3 bases are TGTGCCAGCAGCTTAACCACAGGGGACACCGGGGAGCTGTTTTTT. Protein sequence: CASSLTTGDTGELFF. This chain uses TRBV7-3 with TRBJ2-2; 7 bases align to TRBD1. Germline-derived CDR1 and CDR2 are SGHTA and FQGTGA. V lost 0 bases to trimming and J lost 3 bases; unmatched junction nucleotides: 1. This CDR3 contains 15 residues.

This clone has just one count. The gene calls are TRBV30 and TRBJ1-1; D ambiguous. The CDR3 runs to 12 residues. The germline CDR1 and CDR2 sequences are GTSNPN and SVGIG (reference sequence). In DNA, the CDR3 is TGTGTATTGTGGAGGATACAATATGGAGCTTTCTTT. It translates to CVLWRIQYGAFF. The full variable domain, its missing parts supplied by reference TRBV30 and TRBJ1-1, is SQTIHQWPATLVQPVGSPLSLECTVEGTSNPNLYWYRQAAGRGLQLLFYSVGIGQISSEVPQNLSASRPQDRQFILSSKKLLLSDSGFYLCVLWRIQYGAFFGQGTRLTVV.

In its sample, this clone is hyperexpanded. V is TRBV10-3 and J is TRBJ2-2; 9 nucleotides agree with TRBD1. The V and J ends lost 6 bases and 5 bases, in that order; junction bases with no gene match: 10. This CDR3 contains 16 residues. Germline V CDR1 and CDR2: ENHRY, SYGVKD. The DNA of the CDR3 is TGTGCCATCAGCCTTACCCGGACAGGGGTTACCGGGGAGCTGTTTTTT. As protein: CAISLTRTGVTGELFF.

The chain uses TRBV5-8 and TRBJ2-3, with 7 bases aligning to TRBD1. V lost 0 bases to trimming and J lost 4 bases; unmatched junction nucleotides: 5. The CDR3 covers 15 residues. CDR1 and CDR2 (germline): SGHTS, YDEGEE. CDR3 nucleotides: TGTGCCAGCAGCTTGGCACAGGGGTATGCAGATACGCAGTATTTT. It specifies CASSLAQGYADTQYF.

The genes are TRBV30 and TRBJ1-2; 8 bases align to TRBD1. V trimming: 2 bases; J trimming: 0 bases; junction bases outside the gene matches: 5. CDR1 and CDR2 from the germline V gene are GTSNPN and SVGIG (reference sequence). This CDR3 is 15 amino acids long. CDR3 protein: CAWSRTGPANYGYTF. Written as DNA, the CDR3 is TGTGCCTGGAGTCGGACAGGGCCAGCTAACTATGGCTACACCTTC.

The rearrangement links TRBV29-1 to TRBJ2-3; D ambiguous. The CDR3 loop spans 16 amino acids. V was clipped by 0 bases and J by 0 bases, with 13 bases between them. Looked up from germline, CDR1 is SQVTM and CDR2 is ANQGSEA. The DNA for the CDR3 is TGCAGCGTTGAAGACGGTTGGGCCCTTAGCACAGATACGCAGTATTTT. Translating it yields CSVEDGWALSTDTQYF.

This clone has more than one count but fewer than ten. V gene TRBV5-1 combines with J gene TRBJ1-1, with 8 bases matching TRBD1. The CDR3 is 13 amino acids. The trim removed 6 bases at V and 8 bases at J, leaving 9 bases unmatched. Germline-derived CDR1 and CDR2 are SGHRS and YFSETQ. Written as DNA, the CDR3 is TGCGCCAGCACCCTAATCAGGGGGCAAGAAGCTTTCTTT. Protein sequence: CASTLIRGQEAFF. Full variable domain (rest looked up from reference TRBV5-1 and TRBJ1-1): KAGVTQTPRYLIKTRGQQVTLSCSPISGHRSVSWYQQTPGQGLQFLFEYFSETQRNKGNFPGRFSGRQFSNSRSEMNVSTLELGDSALYLCASTLIRGQEAFFGQGTRLTVV.

The chain couples TRBV9 to TRBJ2-5, with D tentatively TRBD2 (6 bases). From germline, CDR1 is SGDLS and CDR2 YYNGEE. Trimming cost V 0 bases and J 4 bases, with 13 bases left between them. The CDR3 contains 15 residues. CDR3 protein: CASSVDGGGIETQYF. CDR3 nucleotides: TGTGCCAGCAGCGTAGACGGGGGTGGGATAGAGACCCAGTACTTC.

The chain is built from TRBV30 and TRBJ1-4, with TRBD1 matching 7 bases. This CDR3 has 13 amino acids. Germline CDR1 is GTSNPN and CDR2 is SVGIG (reference sequence). The V gene end was trimmed by 2 bases and the J gene end by 10 bases; junction bases not matched to a gene: 7. CDR3 residues: CAWSQDRTSKLFF. The CDR3 bases are TGTGCCTGGAGTCAGGACAGGACGTCAAAACTGTTTTTT.

V gene TRBV11-2 combines with J gene TRBJ2-2; unclear D gene. This CDR3 comprises 13 residues. Trimming took off 5 bases at V and 4 bases at J, with 8 bases between the two ends. Germline CDR1 and CDR2: SGHAT and FQNNGV. The chain's CDR3 is CASSQTGTGELFF. In nucleotides, the CDR3 is TGTGCCAGCAGCCAGACTGGCACCGGGGAGCTGTTTTTT.

The gene calls are TRBV18 and TRBJ1-1, with 7 bases identical to TRBD1. The CDR3 has 15 residues. Per germline, CDR1 KGHSH and CDR2 LQKENI. V dropped 0 bases and J dropped 5; count of bases not matched to a gene: 6. The CDR3 DNA reads as TGTGCCAGCTCACCACCGGAGGGGGCTCGGACTGAAGCTTTCTTT. Its protein product is CASSPPEGARTEAFF.

The chain combines TRBV7-8 with TRBJ2-6, with D unclear. V lost 5 bases, J lost 1 base, and 12 bases lay in between. Germline-derived CDR1 and CDR2 are SGHVS and FQNEAQ. The CDR3 runs 16 residues. CDR3 bases: TGTGCCAGCAGCCTCCCTACAGCTTCTGGGGCCAACGTCCTGACTTTC. As protein: CASSLPTASGANVLTF.

This clone was seen only a few times. The V gene is TRBV19, the J gene TRBJ1-6, with D perhaps TRBD1 (5 bases). Germline assignment: CDR1 LNHDA and CDR2 SQIVND (reference sequence). V was clipped by 7 bases and J by 7 bases, with 14 bases between them. The CDR3 runs 14 residues. The CDR3, as DNA: TGTGCCAGTACCGGCGGGACGGTCAATTCACCCCTCCACTTT. Translation gives CASTGGTVNSPLHF. Complete variable domain (other parts from reference TRBV19 and TRBJ1-6): DGGITQSPKYLFRKEGQNVTLSCEQNLNHDAMYWYRQDPGQGLRLIYYSQIVNDFQKGDIAEGYSVSREKKESFPLTVTSAQKNPTAFYLCASTGGTVNSPLHFGNGTRLTVT.

The V call is TRBV24-1, the J call TRBJ1-5; D is ambiguous. Germline V CDR1 and CDR2: KGHDR, SFDVKD. Trimming pared 5 bases from V and 0 bases from J, leaving 7 bases between. The CDR3 has 14 amino acids. The CDR3 DNA reads as TGTGCCACCAGTGTGGGCGCTAGCAATCAGCCCCAGCATTTT. Translation gives CATSVGASNQPQHF.

The gene calls are TRBV10-2 and TRBJ1-6; TRBD1 aligns across 10 bases. The CDR3 sequence is 14 residues long. The germline gives CDR1 WSHSY, CDR2 SAAADI. After removal of 7 bases from V and 9 bases from J, the junction contained 6 bases not matched to a gene. The chain's CDR3 is CASTTGTGASPLHF. The CDR3 nucleotides read TGCGCCAGCACGACCGGGACAGGGGCTTCACCCCTCCACTTT.

The DNA for the CDR3 is TGTGCCAGCAGCGTACTCTGTGATCAGCCCCAGCATTTT. Its translation is CASSVLCDQPQHF. This chain joins TRBV21-1 and TRBJ1-5. TRBV21-1 is marked as a pseudogene. CDR3 size: 13 residues.

The rearrangement links TRBV7-8 to TRBJ2-7, with TRBD1 matching 7 bases. CDR1 is SGHVS and CDR2 is FQNEAQ in the germline V gene. J was trimmed by 2 bases and V by 5 bases; bases with no gene match: 6. This CDR3 is 14 amino acids long. The CDR3 here is CASSMGQRPYEQYF. The CDR3 region has the DNA TGTGCCAGCAGCATGGGACAGCGCCCCTACGAGCAGTACTTC.

This rearrangement joins TRBV5-1 to TRBJ2-2; TRBD1 agrees at 7 bases. Trimming at V came to 6 bases and at J to 1 base, leaving 0 bases not matched to a gene. Germline CDR1 and CDR2: SGHRS and YFSETQ. This CDR3 comprises 13 residues. DNA for the CDR3: TGCGCCAGCAACAGGGGGAACACCGGGGAGCTGTTTTTT. Translating gives CASNRGNTGELFF.

The J gene is TRBJ1-1, the V gene TRBV2, with D unclear. The CDR3 loop spans 13 amino acids. V was cut by 1 base and J by 3 bases, with 6 bases left in between. The germline gives CDR1 SNHLY, CDR2 FYNNEI. As DNA, the CDR3 is TGTGCCAGCAGTGAAGGGGAGGACACTGAAGCTTTCTTT. This codes for CASSEGEDTEAFF.